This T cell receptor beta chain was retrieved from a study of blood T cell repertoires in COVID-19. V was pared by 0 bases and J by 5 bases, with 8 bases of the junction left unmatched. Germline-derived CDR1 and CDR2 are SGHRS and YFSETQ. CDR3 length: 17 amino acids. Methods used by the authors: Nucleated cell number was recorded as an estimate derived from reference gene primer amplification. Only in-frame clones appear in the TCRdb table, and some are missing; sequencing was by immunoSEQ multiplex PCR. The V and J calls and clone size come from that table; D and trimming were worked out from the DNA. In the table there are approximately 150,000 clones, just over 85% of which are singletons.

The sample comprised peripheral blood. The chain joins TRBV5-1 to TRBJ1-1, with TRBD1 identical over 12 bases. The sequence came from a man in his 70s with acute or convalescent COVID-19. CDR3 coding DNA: TGCGCCAGCAGCTTGGCTGGGACAGGGGGCGTGAGGACTGAAGCTTTCTTT. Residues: CASSLAGTGGVRTEAFF.